This T cell receptor beta chain was obtained from a study of shared clonotypes between healthy human individuals (dated by TCRdb to between 2020 and 2021). Some background on the complete study: A couple of women and a few men aged 18 to 49 years were included in the cohort. For each donor, CD4 naive and CD4 memory were each run on three plates, CD8 naive on two plates, and CD8 memory on one plate. To increase sequencing depth and limit assay-specific biases, TCR repertoire library preparation and sequencing were carried out by different laboratories using diverse techniques. Between about 0.85 and 8.9 billion PBMCs per donor were obtained by leukapheresis. To estimate repertoire size and how much clonotypes are shared between individuals, the study performed deep sequencing of blood TCR repertoires from a handful of healthy adults. General conclusions and limits of the study: Even with the large sequencing depth, rarefaction of the sorted-subset datasets indicated that sequencing was incomplete. Larger estimated clonotype richness was generally found for naive subsets than for memory subsets. Clonotypes shared by all four sorted-subset donors showed higher generation probabilities than non-shared clonotypes. Sampling was limited to blood, and TCR repertoires in tissue likely differ from TCR repertoires in blood. Pairwise subsampling indicated that sequencing depth was expected to affect the degree of clonotype sharing among donors. The genetic and exposure-history diversity represented was limited by the small number of donors. When several donors were compared, the shared fraction of clonotypes was roughly 4.8% for naive CD4, about 4% for naive CD8, more than 2% for memory CD4, and roughly 0.43% for memory CD8.

Healthy HIV-negative adults with no recently reported acute infections or vaccinations were included as donors. All donors were Caucasian adults living in Nashville, Tennessee, USA. CD4+ T cells were enriched through magnetic negative selection, after which naive cells were positively selected on CD45RA and the remaining negative fraction served as the memory subset. Blood was obtained by leukapheresis, after which PBMCs were separated by Ficoll-Histopaque density gradient centrifugation and cryopreserved in liquid nitrogen vapor phase. Analytical flow cytometry was used to check the purity and quantity of every magnetically sorted T cell population. From each sorted fraction, genomic DNA was isolated and quantified by UV absorbance on a Nanodrop 2000c. Using the deep immunoSEQ assay, multiplex PCR amplified TCR CDR3 regions from genomic DNA. For each cell subset, the extracted genomic DNA was distributed evenly across all wells of several immunoSEQ 96-well plates, and each plate served as one replicate. For sorted subsets, 200 ng of genomic DNA, equivalent to about 30,000 T cell genomes, went into each replicate PCR. Purified libraries were measured with a Qubit 3.0 fluorometer, size-checked on a Bioanalyzer 2100, and measured again with the KAPA Library Quantification kit. Every immunoSEQ 96-well plate was sequenced on a separate single-read 150-cycle Illumina NextSeq 550 flow cell. In the source study's methods: Because the immunoSEQ output included only junctional sequences and no quality scores, the filtering could not be the same as the filtering used for full-length reads. To assign V/J genes and CDR3, sequences were annotated against IMGT germline references using PyIR, a Python wrapper for IgBLAST v1.9. Reads were removed for weak V/J assignments (E-value above 1e-6), missing CDR3, stop codons, out-of-frame junctions, or ambiguous translated residues. A V3J clonotype was defined by an identical inferred V gene, J gene, and CDR3 amino acid sequence. Percentage overlap between repertoires was computed as shared unique clonotypes divided by the size of the smaller repertoire. Richness of each repertoire was evaluated using RTK rarefaction, the Chao1 estimator, and Recon v2.1 estimates of unobserved clonotypes. Generation probabilities for all TCRbeta clonotypes obtained by the gDNA method from a handful of donors were computed using OLGA. TCRdb took over this immuneACCESS table, retaining in-frame rearrangements with V and J assigned. Such tables are incomplete; in checked studies, under half of the missing clones stem from an unresolved V gene, and the remainder is unexplained. V, J and clone size were drawn from that table, and D and trimming were deduced from the DNA. The sample data list about 1.1 million clones, and approximately 80% of these were observed just once. The biggest ten clones account for 0.85% to 1% of the sample.

Regarding this clone: The antigen it recognizes is unknown. Base qualities are missing; no much larger clone stands one base away.

The CDR3 has 15 amino acids, counting the end cysteine and phenylalanine. Just the 45-base CDR3 DNA is kept, in frame starting at base 1. V is clipped by 2 bases and J by 8 bases, and the sequence between their germline boundaries is 18 bases long. CDR1 and CDR2 are drawn from the germline V gene (reference sequence): MNHEY, SMNVEV. The sequencing sample was made of memory CD4+ T cells from PBMCs. The sample's cell subset or site label, in plain terms: CD45RA-negative fraction. The rearrangement joined TRBV27 to TRBJ1-2, with an unclear D gene assignment. This TCR was sampled from a man younger than 35 in good health. Some clones in this sample may be carry-over from other donors' samples. The encoded CDR3 is CASSLRPATGEGYTF. The sequenced DNA is TGTGCCAGCAGTTTACGGCCTGCGACTGGGGAGGGCTACACCTTC.